The 16 T cell receptor beta chains reported below all come from one sample, sequenced in a study of cytomegalovirus exposure and HLA in healthy donors (dated by TCRdb to 2016 to 2017). To prepare the library, the immunoSEQ multiplex PCR assay was applied. For the multiplex PCR, a mixture combining 60 forward primers for TCR Vbeta segments and 13 reverse primers for TCR Jbeta segments was used. The table comes from immuneACCESS by way of TCRdb, which keeps in-frame sequences with V and J called. Part of the clones is missing from these tables; in studies checked, under half for an unresolved V gene and the rest for unknown reasons. The sample has over 85,000 clones on record, about 7.6% of them singletons. The leading ten clones occupy under 3% of the sample. Sequencing input: PBMCs. These receptors came from a man aged 50-59 years in good health and CMV-seronegative.

This clone was observed a handful of times. The chain carries TRBV28 and TRBJ1-5; 7 bases are a match to TRBD1. This CDR3 comprises 15 residues. Unmatched junction bases numbered 10, after V lost 10 bases and J lost 1 base. CDR1 is MDHEN, CDR2 SYDVKM, per germline. CDR3 loop: CATKPGGQSNQPQHF. The CDR3 nucleotides are TGTGCCACCAAACCTGGGGGACAGAGCAATCAGCCCCAGCATTTT.

V is TRBV6-1 and J is TRBJ1-5, with D maybe TRBD1 (6 bases). CDR1 is MNHNS and CDR2 is SASEGT in the germline V gene. Trimming stripped 4 bases from V and 0 bases from J, with 16 bases between. CDR3 size: 17 residues. CDR3 coding DNA: TGTGCCAGCAGTGGCTCCGGGACAATTAATAGCAATCAGCCCCAGCATTTT. Its protein is CASSGSGTINSNQPQHF.

This rearrangement joins TRBV12-5 to TRBJ1-1; 7 bases agree with TRBD1. Germline V gene data show CDR1 as LGHNT and CDR2 as FRNRAP. CDR3 length equals 13 residues. V lost 5 bases and J lost 1; bases outside the gene matches: 1. The CDR3 DNA sequence: TGTGCTAGTGGTCGACAGGGGAACACTGAAGCTTTCTTT. Translated, it gives CASGRQGNTEAFF.

The table lists this clone with a few counts. The J gene is TRBJ2-7, the V gene TRBV2, with 12 bases matching TRBD2. Unmatched junction bases numbered 11, after V lost 7 bases and J lost 7 bases. Germline CDR1 is SNHLY and CDR2 is FYNNEI. CDR3 length equals 15 residues. The CDR3 DNA follows: TGTGCCAGCACCCCCCAGACTAGCGGGAGAAGTGAGCAGTACTTC. It encodes CASTPQTSGRSEQYF.

The chain couples TRBV18 to TRBJ2-5; D is possibly TRBD1 (5 bases). V was pared by 4 bases and J by 1 base, with 7 bases between. Per germline, CDR1 KGHSH and CDR2 LQKENI. This CDR3 is 13 amino acids long. The CDR3 protein is CASSQTAQETQYF. The CDR3 DNA reads TGTGCCAGCTCACAGACAGCCCAAGAGACCCAGTACTTC.

The rearrangement joins TRBV5-1 to TRBJ2-3; 10 nucleotides align to TRBD1. J gave up 6 bases and V 0 bases, and 4 bases lay outside the gene matches. The CDR3 consists of 15 residues. Looked up from germline, CDR1 is SGHRS and CDR2 is YFSETQ. CDR3 nucleotide sequence: TGCGCCAGCAGCTTGGGACAGGGGGCAGAGGATACGCAGTATTTT. This gives the protein CASSLGQGAEDTQYF.

This chain joins TRBV2 and TRBJ2-7; 7 bases agree with TRBD1. This CDR3 is 13 amino acids long. Germline assignment: CDR1 SNHLY and CDR2 FYNNEI. The junction had 2 bases not matched to a gene; V was cut back by 2 bases and J by 4 bases. The CDR3 DNA reads TGTGCCAGCAGTGAAAGGGGGCAGTACGAGCAGTACTTC. Amino acid sequence: CASSERGQYEQYF.

This clone was detected ten times or more. The V and J genes are TRBV11-2 and TRBJ1-2; unclear D gene. The CDR3 consists of 15 residues. Germline CDR1 SGHAT, CDR2 FQNNGV. V lost 5 bases, J lost 0 bases, and 13 bases lay in between. The DNA of the CDR3 is TGTGCCAGCAGCGCTATTACCCTGACTAACTATGGCTACACCTTC. Its translation is CASSAITLTNYGYTF.

The rearrangement links TRBV29-1 to TRBJ1-2; the D gene is possibly TRBD1 (5 bases). The CDR3 is made up of 13 amino acids. With 7 bases removed from V and 4 bases from J, the gap between germline ends came to 16 bases. CDR1 is SQVTM and CDR2 is ANQGSEA in the germline V gene. The CDR3 spells CSAVRGEGYGYTF. DNA for the CDR3: TGCAGCGCCGTCCGGGGGGAGGGCTATGGCTACACCTTC.

The gene calls are TRBV19 and TRBJ1-5, with 7 bases lining up with TRBD1. This CDR3 is 15 amino acids long. V lost 4 bases and J lost 2; bases outside the gene matches: 5. Germline V gene lookup returns CDR1 LNHDA and CDR2 SQIVND (reference sequence). The CDR3 reads CASSTQGGGNQPQHF. CDR3 sequence (DNA): TGTGCCAGTAGTACTCAAGGGGGCGGCAATCAGCCCCAGCATTTT.

This clone was observed a few times. The chain uses TRBV7-2 and TRBJ1-3; 8 bases align to TRBD1. J lost 0 bases, V lost 1 base, and 8 bases had no gene match. Germline-derived CDR1 and CDR2 are SGHTA and FQGNSA. The CDR3 runs 18 residues. The CDR3 DNA is TGTGCCAGCAGCTTAGAGGGGACAGGTCTGGGCTCTGGAAACACCATATATTTT. Protein: CASSLEGTGLGSGNTIYF.

This clone was observed a handful of times. V usage is TRBV11-2 and J usage is TRBJ1-5; 7 bases align to TRBD1. This CDR3 comprises 13 residues. Unmatched junction bases numbered 4, after V lost 5 bases and J lost 6 bases. CDR1 is SGHAT, CDR2 FQNNGV, per germline. In DNA, the CDR3 is TGTGCCAGCAGCCAGGACAGGACTCAGCCCCAGCATTTT. This gives the protein CASSQDRTQPQHF.

V is TRBV4-1 and J is TRBJ2-3; TRBD2 matches at 12 bases. J lost 4 bases, V lost 4 bases, and 12 bases had no gene match. The CDR3 is 18 residues long. From germline, CDR1 is MGHRA and CDR2 YSYEKL. The CDR3 reads CASSLQATSGGAADTQYF. As DNA, the CDR3 is TGCGCCAGCAGCCTTCAGGCGACTAGCGGGGGCGCGGCAGATACGCAGTATTTT.

The chain has TRBV6-5 and TRBJ1-2; the D is unclear. V dropped 6 bases and J dropped 2 bases, with 13 bases sitting between them. The germline gives CDR1 MNHEY, CDR2 SVGAGI. The CDR3 runs to 14 residues. CDR3 coding DNA: TGTGCCAGCAGGAGGGAAAGAGGGAACTATGGCTACACCTTC. This sequence encodes CASRRERGNYGYTF.

The chain has TRBV1 and TRBJ2-5; the D call TRBD2 from the table was never checked on the DNA. TRBV1 is a pseudogene segment. The CDR3 contains 17 residues. The CDR3 spells CTSSQAGTSGGEETQYF. The CDR3 coding sequence is TGCACCAGCAGCCAGGCCGGGACTAGCGGGGGGGAAGAGACCCAGTACTTC.

The chain carries TRBV7-2 and TRBJ1-4; TRBD1 might be the D (6 bases). There are 15 residues in the CDR3. Germline assignment: CDR1 SGHTA and CDR2 FQGNSA. V was cut by 4 bases and J by 3 bases, with 12 bases left in between. CDR3 sequence (DNA): TGTGCCAGCAGCTACGGACAGAGAGCTAATGAAAAACTGTTTTTT. This codes for CASSYGQRANEKLFF.